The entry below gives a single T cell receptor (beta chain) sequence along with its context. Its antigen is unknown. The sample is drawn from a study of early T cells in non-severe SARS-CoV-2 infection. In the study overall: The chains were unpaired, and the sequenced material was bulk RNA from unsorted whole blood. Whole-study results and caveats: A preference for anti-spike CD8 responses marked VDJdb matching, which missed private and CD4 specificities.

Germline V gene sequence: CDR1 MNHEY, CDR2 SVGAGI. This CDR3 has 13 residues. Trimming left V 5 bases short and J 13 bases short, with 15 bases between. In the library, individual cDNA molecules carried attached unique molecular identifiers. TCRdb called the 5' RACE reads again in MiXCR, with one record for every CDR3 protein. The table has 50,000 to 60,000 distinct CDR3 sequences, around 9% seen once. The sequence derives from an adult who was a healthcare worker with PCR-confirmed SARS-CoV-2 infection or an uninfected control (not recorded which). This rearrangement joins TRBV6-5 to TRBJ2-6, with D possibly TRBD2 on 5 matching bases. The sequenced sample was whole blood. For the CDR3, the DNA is TGTGCCAGCAGTCAACCGGGATCTTCGGTCCTGACTTTC. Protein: CASSQPGSSVLTF.